This T cell receptor (beta chain) was obtained from a study of T cells after yellow fever vaccination. The CDR3 is 14 residues long. V shed 1 base and J 6 bases; nucleotides not matched to a gene: 7. Germline CDR1 reads SGHKS; CDR2 reads YYEKEE (reference sequence). This clonotype has just a few counts. MiXCR, run by TCRdb on the 5' RACE reads, gives a single entry per CDR3 protein. This table has under 600,000 distinct CDR3 sequences, roughly 14% appearing once. The chain employs TRBV5-5 and TRBJ2-7; 7 bases align to TRBD1. The source material was PBMCs, sampled on the day of the yellow fever booster vaccination. This sequence was found in a man aged 25 to 40 who received the YFV17D yellow fever vaccine. The CDR3 here is CASSLTGANLEQYF. The CDR3 nucleotides read TGTGCCAGCAGCTTGACAGGGGCGAATCTCGAGCAGTACTTC.